This TCR beta chain originates from a study of OX40 agonist ivuxolimab in advanced cancers. Study at large: Across the patients, intravenous ivuxolimab was delivered every 2 weeks at 0.01 to 10 mg/kg. Cohort: approximately 83% men, mean age approximately 64, aged about 23 to 79. Findings and limits, study-wide: A proportion of nonresponders additionally exhibited low normalized T-cell clonal expansion. Relatively little clonal expansion, among the lowest observed, appeared in partial responders at 0.1-3.0 mg/kg.

The repertoire was sequenced with immunoSEQ multiplex PCR; TCRdb's copy has only in-frame clones and lacks some. The table shows about 80,000 clones, with over 70% occurring only once. Notes on this clone: What it binds is not known.

Germline V gene lookup returns CDR1 MNHEY and CDR2 SMNVEV (reference sequence). Trimming pared 4 bases from V and 5 bases from J, leaving 10 bases between. CDR3 length: 13 amino acids. The chain recombines TRBV27 with TRBJ2-3; D may be TRBD2 (6 bases). The sequenced sample was CD4+ or CD8+ T cells sorted from blood, obtained in a trial of the OX40 agonist ivuxolimab. This receptor was identified in an adult with an advanced solid tumor such as melanoma, head and neck, liver or kidney cancer. The CDR3, as DNA: TGTGCCAGCAGTTCAATCGGGGGAGATACGCAGTATTTT. Protein sequence: CASSSIGGDTQYF.